These 13 T cell receptor beta chains were sequenced from one sample in a study of cytomegalovirus exposure and HLA in healthy donors. Both 60 Vbeta primers and 13 Jbeta primers went into the PCR. The protocol was immunoSEQ multiplex PCR, while the TCRdb copy is restricted to in-frame clones and leaves out a portion. This repertoire comprises around 150,000 clones; its ten largest clones make up 1.3%. The material sequenced was PBMCs. The receptors were sampled from an older woman in good health and CMV-seronegative.

This sequence joins TRBV9 and TRBJ1-4; tentative D call: TRBD1 (6 bases). With 0 bases removed from V and 6 bases from J, the gap between germline ends came to 15 bases. This CDR3 is 16 amino acids long. Germline V gene lookup returns CDR1 SGDLS and CDR2 YYNGEE. The CDR3, as DNA: TGTGCCAGCAGCGTAGCTCAAGGGGGAGGGGATGAAAAACTGTTTTTT. This encodes CASSVAQGGGDEKLFF.

The chain joins TRBV19 to TRBJ1-1; possible D gene TRBD1, 5 bases. The CDR3 spans 13 residues. CDR1 and CDR2 from the germline V gene are LNHDA and SQIVND (reference sequence). Trimming pared 3 bases from V and 5 bases from J, leaving 10 bases between. The CDR3 DNA reads TGTGCCAGTAGTATCGGAGGGGCGACTGAAGCTTTCTTT. It encodes CASSIGGATEAFF. Based on the CDR3 plus reference TRBV19 and TRBJ1-1, the full variable domain is DGGITQSPKYLFRKEGQNVTLSCEQNLNHDAMYWYRQDPGQGLRLIYYSQIVNDFQKGDIAEGYSVSREKKESFPLTVTSAQKNPTAFYLCASSIGGATEAFFGQGTRLTVV.

The rearrangement links TRBV19 to TRBJ2-7; a possible D gene is TRBD1 (5 bases). Germline V CDR1 and CDR2: LNHDA, SQIVND (reference sequence). The CDR3 contains 15 residues. V shed 4 bases and J shed 4 bases, with 17 bases lying between them. The CDR3 here is CASSTAREEKYEQYF. In nucleotides, the CDR3 is TGTGCCAGTAGTACCGCCAGGGAAGAGAAATACGAGCAGTACTTC. Filled out from reference TRBV19 and TRBJ2-7, the complete variable domain reads DGGITQSPKYLFRKEGQNVTLSCEQNLNHDAMYWYRQDPGQGLRLIYYSQIVNDFQKGDIAEGYSVSREKKESFPLTVTSAQKNPTAFYLCASSTAREEKYEQYFGPGTRLTVT.

The chain uses TRBV4-2 and TRBJ1-5; D is possibly TRBD1 (5 bases). The V end lost 0 bases, the J end lost 2 bases, and 5 bases lay between the germline ends. This CDR3 is 14 amino acids long. Germline CDR1 and CDR2: LGHNA and YNFKEQ. CDR3 sequence (DNA): TGTGCCAGCAGCCAAGAAGGGGGCAATCAGCCCCAGCATTTT. Translation: CASSQEGGNQPQHF.

This chain connects TRBV6-1 to TRBJ1-1; D is perhaps TRBD1 (5 bases). The length of the CDR3 is 14 residues. The germline V and J ends were trimmed by 2 bases and 4 bases, with 11 bases remaining between them. From germline, CDR1 is MNHNS and CDR2 SASEGT. DNA for the CDR3: TGTGCCAGCAGTGAATTATGGGGGGGCACTGAAGCTTTCTTT. Its translation: CASSELWGGTEAFF.

The rearrangement joins TRBV18 to TRBJ1-3; D unresolved. Germline values: CDR1 KGHSH, CDR2 LQKENI. CDR3 length: 15 residues. V lost 2 bases, J lost 0 bases, and 8 bases lay in between. The CDR3 DNA sequence: TGTGCCAGCTCACCAATTCTGAGCTCTGGAAACACCATATATTTT. Its protein product is CASSPILSSGNTIYF.

This chain joins TRBV18 and TRBJ1-1; D remains ambiguous. This CDR3 region has 16 residues. CDR1 and CDR2 from the germline V gene are KGHSH and LQKENI. V lost 4 bases to trimming and J lost 1 base, with 16 bases between them. Here the CDR3 reads CASSLLRVLTNTEAFF. The DNA for the CDR3 is TGTGCCAGCTCACTCCTCCGGGTTCTCACGAACACTGAAGCTTTCTTT.

The V gene is TRBV20-1, the J gene TRBJ2-5; no clear D. Trimming took off 6 bases at V and 3 bases at J, with 8 bases between the two ends. The germline V gene has CDR1 DFQATT and CDR2 SNEGSKA (reference sequence). The CDR3 runs 11 residues. The CDR3 DNA is TGCAGTGCCACGGGTAAAGAGACCCAGTACTTC. It yields the protein CSATGKETQYF.

The chain recombines TRBV18 with TRBJ2-2; perhaps TRBD1 as D (6 bases). This CDR3 region has 15 residues. CDR1 is KGHSH, CDR2 LQKENI, per germline. V gave up 3 bases and J gave up 3 bases, with 11 bases separating them. The CDR3 sequence: CASSPQGSYTGELFF. CDR3 coding DNA: TGTGCCAGCTCACCTCAGGGGTCGTACACCGGGGAGCTGTTTTTT.

This chain connects TRBV12-5 to TRBJ1-1; no firm D call. The CDR3 is 13 amino acids. Germline CDR1 LGHNT, CDR2 FRNRAP. Trimming left V 3 bases short and J 4 bases short, with 9 bases between. Here the CDR3 reads CASGLEGSTEAFF. CDR3 sequence (DNA): TGTGCTAGTGGTTTAGAGGGCAGCACTGAAGCTTTCTTT.

The rearrangement links TRBV18 to TRBJ2-7; 9 positions agree with TRBD1. The germline CDR1 and CDR2 sequences are KGHSH and LQKENI. The CDR3 is 15 amino acids. J gave up 3 bases and V 4 bases, and 7 bases lay outside the gene matches. The CDR3 reads CASSQTGQGYYEQYF. CDR3 DNA sequence: TGTGCCAGCTCACAAACGGGACAGGGCTACTACGAGCAGTACTTC.

V usage is TRBV9 and J usage is TRBJ1-2; D is undetermined. The CDR3 contains 16 residues. Germline V gene data show CDR1 as SGDLS and CDR2 as YYNGEE. Deletions cut 3 bases from V and 8 bases from J, with 23 bases between. CDR3 sequence reads: CASSGRRRASAEGYTF. The CDR3 coding sequence is TGTGCCAGCAGCGGACGGAGGCGGGCGTCGGCAGAAGGCTACACCTTC.

The V call is TRBV14, the J call TRBJ2-7; TRBD1 matches at 8 bases. The CDR3 spans 15 residues. Germline V gives CDR1 SGHDN, CDR2 FVKESK. With 0 bases clipped from V and 6 bases from J, the junction kept 7 bases outside the gene matches. CDR3 nucleotide sequence: TGTGCCAGCAGCCAAGAAGGACAGGGTAGCCTCGAGCAGTACTTC. Encoded protein: CASSQEGQGSLEQYF.